This TCR beta chain was identified in a study of blood T cell repertoires in COVID-19. Methods used by the authors: Cell counts per sample came from amplifying reference gene primers. Sequencing used immunoSEQ multiplex PCR; TCRdb keeps in-frame clones, though not all of them. V, J and clone size are taken as reported in that table, and D and trimming were inferred from the DNA itself. Seen here are more than 90,000 clones, 85% observed once, and the top ten hold over 35%. Germline assignment: CDR1 SGHTA and CDR2 FQGTGA. Unmatched junction bases numbered 8, after V lost 2 bases and J lost 7 bases. The CDR3 covers 16 residues.

The sequencing sample was made of peripheral blood. The sequence derives from a man older than 75 with acute or convalescent COVID-19. The V and J genes are TRBV7-3 and TRBJ2-2; 9 bases agree with TRBD2. In DNA, the CDR3 is TGTGCCAGCAGCTTACTCGCGGGAGGGCCGAGCGGGGAGCTGTTTTTT. Translated, it gives CASSLLAGGPSGELFF.